This TCR beta chain was captured in a study of neoadjuvant nivolumab and ipilimumab in lung cancer. The protocol was immunoSEQ multiplex PCR, while the TCRdb copy is restricted to in-frame clones and leaves out a portion. The sample carries 10,000 or so clones, around 85% recorded once. The CDR3 is 14 residues long. Trimming cost V 5 bases and J 3 bases, with 13 bases left between them. CDR1 MNHNS and CDR2 SASEGT come from the germline V gene. The sequence was obtained from an adult with non-small cell lung cancer. The chain combines TRBV6-1 with TRBJ1-2, with unresolved D. Sequencing was performed on peripheral blood, taken before neoadjuvant nivolumab, alone or with ipilimumab. CDR3: CASSPGRIHYGYTF. The CDR3 bases are TGTGCCAGCAGTCCAGGACGGATTCACTATGGCTACACCTTC.